Each of the 10 T cell receptor beta chains below was sequenced from the same sample in a study of monozygotic twins with inflammatory bowel disease. Reprocessing the 5' RACE reads, TCRdb reports a single entry for every CDR3 protein and omits DNA. The listing contains roughly 150,000 distinct CDR3 sequences. Sequenced sample: blood. The receptors derive from a human donor with ulcerative colitis or Crohn's disease, or a healthy co-twin of an affected twin (not recorded which).

V gene TRBV10-3 combines with J gene TRBJ2-6; the D gene TCRdb calls, TRBD1, cannot be checked with no DNA. This CDR3 spans 17 amino acids. Germline-derived CDR1 and CDR2 are ENHRY and SYGVKD. CDR3 sequence reads: CAIEGTGDSAGANVLTF.

The J gene is TRBJ2-2, the V gene TRBV7-3. Germline V gives CDR1 SGHTA, CDR2 FQGTGA. This CDR3 contains 13 residues. CDR3 residues: CASSFSNTGELFF.

The rearrangement links TRBV30 to TRBJ2-2. The CDR3 contains 13 residues. From germline, CDR1 is GTSNPN and CDR2 SVGIG (reference sequence). The CDR3 spells CACSSYGTGELFF.

J is TRBJ2-1 and V is TRBV12-3 or TRBV12-4; TCRdb lists TRBD2, though no DNA is available to test this call. The CDR3 contains 11 residues. CDR3: CASSRGLEQFF.

This chain links TRBV10-3 with TRBJ1-2; as DNA is missing, the TRBD1 call by TCRdb cannot be tested. The CDR3 extends over 15 amino acids. Germline CDR1 reads ENHRY; CDR2 reads SYGVKD. CDR3 loop: CAISPPPQGNYGYTF.

This sequence joins TRBV29-1 and TRBJ2-3; without DNA, the TCRdb call of TRBD2 cannot be checked. CDR1 and CDR2 from the germline V gene are SQVTM and ANQGSEA. CDR3 length equals 16 residues. The CDR3 reads CSAETGLAGESDTQYF.

This chain's CDR3 is CASSLQILAGESYEQYF. This rearrangement joins TRBV12-3 or TRBV12-4 to TRBJ2-7; TCRdb calls TRBD2, which cannot be checked without DNA. The CDR3 is 17 residues long.

The rearrangement joins TRBV3-1 to TRBJ1-1; without DNA, the TCRdb call of TRBD1 cannot be checked. The V gene's germline CDR1 is LGHDT and CDR2 YNNKEL (reference sequence). The length of the CDR3 is 15 residues. CDR3 amino acids: CASKGWAGTSTEAFF.

CDR3 loop: CASSQVRARQGAAGYTF. The V gene is TRBV4-2, the J gene TRBJ1-2; TCRdb selects TRBD1, and the lack of DNA leaves this call unchecked. The CDR3 consists of 17 residues. Per germline, CDR1 LGHNA and CDR2 YNFKEQ.

CDR3 protein: CASSLDGNTEAIF. The chain carries TRBV5-1 and TRBJ1-1. CDR1 is SGHRS and CDR2 is YFSETQ in the germline V gene. The CDR3 runs 13 residues. Complete variable domain (other parts from reference TRBV5-1 and TRBJ1-1): KAGVTQTPRYLIKTRGQQVTLSCSPISGHRSVSWYQQTPGQGLQFLFEYFSETQRNKGNFPGRFSGRQFSNSRSEMNVSTLELGDSALYLCASSLDGNTEAIFGQGTRLTVV.